These T cell receptor beta chains were read from a single sample in a study of blood T cell repertoires in COVID-19. Sequencing used immunoSEQ multiplex PCR; TCRdb keeps in-frame clones, though not all of them. Of approximately 31,000 clones in the sample, roughly nine tenths were seen once. Sequencing used peripheral blood. These receptors all come from a man in his sixties with acute or convalescent COVID-19. Both conserved end residues are trimmed from each CDR3.

>TRBV12-3/TRBV12-4|10
ASRSVSTEAF
>TRBV7-2|12
ASSSDRGGETQY
>TRBV6-5|12
ASSSGTTKETQY
>TRBV3-1/TRBV3-2|16
ASSQSLAGGPAKNIQY
>TRBV2|13
ASSGAPTSAYEQY
>TRBV27|11
ASSLRGLNGYT
>TRBV27|11
ASSRDTNTEAF
>TRBV7-2|13
ASSPAGTLYNEQF
>TRBV5-4|12
ASSADRGPYEQY
>TRBV11-3|13
ASSPIGTANTEAF
>TRBV7-2|14
ASSLGRGGYYNEQF
>TRBV19|14
ASSSPGLVNTGELF
>TRBV11-3|11
ASSLSGYNEQF
>TRBV21-1|14
ASSKVAGGPTDTQY
>TRBV4-2|13
ASSPDRNDYSPLH
>TRBV7-3|13
ASSTGLAGYNEQF
>TRBV6-5|14
ASSYSARSGANVLT
>TRBV5-5|14
ASSADLYGRAETQY
>TRBV18|17
ASSPLVRSASGVTDTQY
>TRBV19|14
ASSTGTGWGTGELF
>TRBV19|12
ASRDSGGNYGYT
>TRBV11-3|13
ASSARLADNNEQF
>TRBV6-5|12
ASAGGGRDTEAF
>TRBV5-1|10
ASSLTGAEAF
>TRBV5-4|9
ASKVGNEQF
>TRBV7-2|11
ASTTARGGPKF
>TRBV19|12
ASNLGGFDYGYT
>TRBV5-1|13
ASSSDSGANEKLF
>TRBV6-5|13
ASSLVGRANYGYT
>TRBV2|14
ASWGGPWSGANVLT
>TRBV4-3|14
ASSHAYGESGNTIY
>TRBV19|14
ASSIPSGTGRETQY
>TRBV4-2|13
ASSQDLARVSPLH
>TRBV7-6|15
ASSLPAGGSRTGELF
>TRBV19|13
ASSYSGTGGYEQY
>TRBV30|12
AWSVRWGGGELF
>TRBV27|14
ASSPGQTRSYNEQF
>TRBV6-6|11
ASSYLEVYEQY
>TRBV5-1|14
ASSPRTGGSKEKLF
>TRBV11-3|13
ASSLGTGKGTEAF
>TRBV7-2|12
ASSPGGSYQPQH
>TRBV6-1|15
ASSEVGPTGVNEKLF
>TRBV19|12
ASSPWWNGAEAF
>TRBV18|12
ASSGTGGRNEQF
>TRBV27|13
ASSSTDRRNQPQH
>TRBV29-1|10
SVVGVGETQY
>TRBV19|13
ASTPDGANTGELF
>TRBV7-3|13
ASSPGTVNTGELF
>TRBV7-2|15
ASSFNIAGGNTGELF
>TRBV7-8|14
ASSQTRGQMNTEAF